This T cell receptor (beta chain) was identified during a study of PD-L1 blockade in urothelial cancer. After removal of 4 bases from V and 0 bases from J, the junction contained 7 bases not matched to a gene. Germline V gene sequence: CDR1 SGDLS, CDR2 YYNGEE. CDR3 length: 16 residues. Measured with immunoSEQ multiplex PCR; TCRdb has only the in-frame clones, and not every one. This table holds 70,000 or so clones, 90% found once. Regarding time point: pretreatment peripheral blood. The origin of this receptor is a man between 65 and 85 years old with urothelial cancer. The sample consisted of PBMCs, taken around atezolizumab (anti-PD-L1) treatment. This chain joins TRBV9 and TRBJ1-3; 7 nucleotides line up with TRBD1. CDR3 nucleotide sequence: TGTGCCAGCAGCTCAGGGACAGCCAACTCTGGAAACACCATATATTTT. Encoded protein: CASSSGTANSGNTIYF.